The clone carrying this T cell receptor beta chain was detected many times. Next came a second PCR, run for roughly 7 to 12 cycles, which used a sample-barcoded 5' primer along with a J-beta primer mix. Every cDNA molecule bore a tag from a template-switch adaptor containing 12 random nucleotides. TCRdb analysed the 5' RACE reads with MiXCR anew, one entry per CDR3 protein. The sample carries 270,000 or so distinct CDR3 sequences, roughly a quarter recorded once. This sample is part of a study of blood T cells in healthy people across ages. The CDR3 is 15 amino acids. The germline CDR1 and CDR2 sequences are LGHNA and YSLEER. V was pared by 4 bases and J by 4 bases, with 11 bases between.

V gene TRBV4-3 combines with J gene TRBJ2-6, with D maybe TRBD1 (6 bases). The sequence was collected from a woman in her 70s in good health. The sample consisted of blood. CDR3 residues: CASSPQGAGANVLTF. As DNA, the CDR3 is TGCGCCAGCAGCCCACAGGGCGCAGGGGCCAACGTCCTGACTTTC.